This T cell receptor (beta chain) stems from a study of T cells in Graves' hyperthyroidism and ophthalmopathy (dated by TCRdb to about 2019). Background on the whole study: Peripheral blood samples were taken at initial diagnosis, before any treatment was given. After sampling, hyperthyroidism patients received methimazole starting at 30 mg daily, and ophthalmopathy patients received high-dose intravenous methylprednisolone. An independent validation cohort of around 19 hyperthyroidism patients and roughly 16 patients who later progressed to ophthalmopathy tested prospective prediction of ophthalmopathy. In roughly six Graves' hyperthyroidism patients, the study also compared T-cell repertoires from thyroid tissue with T-cell repertoires from blood. TCR Vbeta CDR3 sequencing of 135 peripheral blood samples (approximately 44 ophthalmopathy, 75 hyperthyroidism and roughly 17 progressor patients) is reported in the paper. TCR V-J signatures able to tell the groups apart were searched for in a discovery cohort of 95 to 100 patients, of whom approximately 40 had Graves' ophthalmopathy and around 57 had stable Graves' hyperthyroidism. The 100 discovery patients were randomly split 7:3 into training and test sets. What the authors observed across the whole study: A 13 V-J signature model separated ophthalmopathy from stable hyperthyroidism, with over 85% sensitivity and about 81% specificity in cross-validation and 80%/75% in testing. Most expanded thyroid clonotypes (frequency above 0.001) were also found in blood, which suggests that blood repertoires may mirror thyroid immune responses. Sample size was not statistically predetermined, and blinding of investigators to group allocation was not performed. In validation, the model predicted progression to ophthalmopathy a median of roughly 6.1 months before onset, with over 60% sensitivity and 72.22% specificity.

In this sample, this clonotype turned up many times. It lacks a known antigen. No much larger clonotype is one base removed from it; base qualities were not supplied. The CDR3 sequence holds 15 residues, the cysteine and phenylalanine included. Only the CDR3 part of the read is kept: 45 bases, read in frame from the first base. According to the germline V gene, CDR1 reads KGHDR and CDR2 reads SFDVKD. V trim: 4 bases; J trim: 8 bases; unmatched bases: 6. TCR beta CDR3 regions were amplified from RNA transcripts. A first-round RT-PCR of the TCR CDR3 used the HTBI primer set with the Qiagen OneStep RT-PCR kit. A second multiplex PCR round built the libraries, followed by size selection and purification. Paired-end sequencing of the libraries was performed with 100 bp reads on an Illumina HiSeq2000. The authors processed their data as follows. SOAPnuke was used to process the raw data, with reads discarded if the reads contained adapters or uncalled bases, had a mean Phred below 15, or lacked an exact constant-primer or identifier match. COPE v1.2.5 was used to merge the high-quality paired reads, and each unique nucleotide sequence was defined as a clonotype. MiTCR v1.1 was used to align clonotypes to the IMGT TRBV, TRBD and TRBJ reference segments. Only V-J combinations with frequency above 0.0001, covering 99.2% of repertoires, were analysed. The TCS score was defined as F50 (clonal expansion) divided by E x V (chaos), with BLOSUM62-based TCRdist calculated between CDR3 peptides within each V-J. Welch's t-statistics and random forest reduced just over 500 V-J features to roughly 13, which were used in a naive Bayes classifier (R e1071). TCRdb reran the public reads through fastp at Q25 and MiXCR, keeping productive beta chains. Rows are unified per CDR3 protein, each entry keeping the most common DNA and genes. TCRdb, not the authors, supplied the V and J calls. Recorded for this sample are 400,000 to 500,000 distinct CDR3 sequences; approximately 13% of them occurred a single time. Clones ranked in the top ten supply 5% to 6% of the sample.

Stable Graves' hyperthyroidism was defined as no progression to ophthalmopathy during 18 months of follow-up. Hyperthyroidism patients were newly diagnosed, had a disease duration of under 2 months, and were aged 18 to 65 years. Patients with uncontrolled infections, other autoimmune diseases, pregnancy or lactation were excluded. Diagnoses relied on clinical symptoms, serum thyroxine and TRAb, thyroid ultrasound and orbital computed tomography. PBMCs were isolated from around 10 ml of fresh peripheral blood by Ficoll-Paque density gradient centrifugation. Trizol reagent was used to extract total RNA, and RNA quality was then checked on an Agilent 2100 Bioanalyzer.

The material sequenced was blood. This sequence originates from a woman aged 18-30 years with Graves' hyperthyroidism. The sequence is built from TRBV24-1 and TRBJ2-3; TRBD1 fits 12 bases in the junction. This receptor has the CDR3 CATSDAGTGGVTQYF. The bases read TGTGCCACCAGTGACGCCGGGACAGGGGGCGTTACGCAGTATTTT.